This T cell receptor (beta chain) was retrieved from a study of blood T cells in healthy people across ages (dated by TCRdb to the mid-2010s). Regarding the research as a whole: Template switching captured roughly one uniquely barcoded TCR beta cDNA molecule per two T cells in model experiments. The study measured age-related changes in TCR beta repertoire diversity using deep sequencing normalized with unique cDNA molecular identifiers. The donors were split into four age groups: young (average around 17 years), middle-aged (nearly 40), aged (over 55) and long-lived (more than 80). To avoid experimental bias, donors of different ages were randomly spread across the sequencing lanes. Two additional independent replicas of 1 million unique cDNA reads from the same blood draw were analyzed for two donors (one aged 18 to 30 and one aged 80 or older).

Study-level results and caveats: Because the CMV infection status of the donors was unknown, age-related changes in expanded clonotypes may potentially have been confounded. Compared with the aged group, the long-lived group had more naive CD4+ T cells, fewer expanded clones and increased TCR diversity, suggesting age selection. Estimates of total diversity from one million sequenced T cells were regarded as lower bounds and underestimates. There was a strong correlation between observed TCR beta diversity and the percentage of naive T cells measured by flow cytometry. Bulk unsorted PBMC profiling prevented conclusive comparison of naive and antigen-experienced compartments. As age increased, observed TCR beta diversity per million T cells dropped in a roughly linear way, and a significant reduction was already evident by age approximately 40.

The approximately 39 donors, aged about 6 to 95 years, were systemically healthy Caucasian individuals from Russia. Each donor gave ten milliliters of peripheral blood, drawn into EDTA-treated Vacutainer tubes. Ficoll-Paque density-gradient centrifugation was used to isolate PBMCs, with at least 6.5 million per sample. Trizol reagent was used to extract total RNA from the PBMCs, yielding at least 6 micrograms per sample. The percentages of naive CD45RAhigh/CD27high T cells were determined by flow cytometry on a PBMC aliquot from every donor. The junction shows trimming of 2 bases on V and 5 bases on J, plus 12 bases between the germline ends. The CDR3 covers 13 residues, taking in both the cysteine and the phenylalanine. The DNA shown is the 39-base CDR3, in frame from base 1. CDR1 is given as DFQATT and CDR2 as SNEGSKA, both from the germline V gene (reference sequence). As regards this clonotype: No cognate antigen has been identified for it. Nothing much larger sits one base from this clone, and base qualities are not available.

Library preparation was by 5' RACE. A second PCR of about 7 to 12 cycles was run with a J-beta primer mix and a sample-barcoded 5' primer. A template-switch 5' adaptor carrying 12 random nucleotides introduced a unique molecular identifier onto each TCR beta cDNA molecule. At least 3 million CDR3-containing paired-end reads were obtained from each sample. The Mint cDNA synthesis kit, primed by a TRBC-specific oligonucleotide, was used to synthesize first-strand cDNA from all RNA. All cDNA was treated with uracil-DNA glycosylase and then went through a first 18-cycle PCR with the universal primers M1SS and BC2_uni_R. For the original study's pipeline: Each sample was normalized by randomly selecting 1 million high-quality reads, each carrying a distinct molecular identifier. Reads with shared molecular identifiers were discarded instead of being binned into consensus sequences. MiTCR, with a Q25 quality threshold and the strictest error-elimination algorithm, was used for CDR3 identification, clonotype clustering and error correction. Lower-bound total TCR beta diversity was estimated with a nonparametric unseen species model using Euler transformation. TCRdb ran its own pipeline on the public reads, namely fastp trimming at Q25 and MiXCR clone calling, and kept in-frame beta chains. Every distinct CDR3 protein forms one entry, paired with its most common genes and DNA. Here the V and J calls rest on TCRdb's processing, not on the authors' analysis. The sample records approximately 1,700,000 distinct CDR3 sequences, 35% to 50% of which are singletons. Jointly, the top ten make up roughly 23% of the sample.

This clonotype originated in a human donor in good health. Sequencing was done on a sample of blood. The chain joins TRBV20-1 to TRBJ2-5; the D gene is not confidently resolved. The CDR3 loop reads CSARTTVGETQYF. The DNA sequence is TGCAGTGCTAGAACCACGGTGGGGGAGACCCAGTACTTC.